This T cell receptor (beta chain) was obtained from a study of regulatory T cells in long-lasting Graves disease. Indicated time point: newly diagnosed GD, antithyroid drugs for less than 3 months. RNA isolated from PBMCs was used to make the TCR library. Trimming at V came to 4 bases and at J to 7 bases, leaving 12 bases not matched to a gene. The CDR3 runs 15 residues. Germline-derived CDR1 and CDR2 are DFQATT and SNEGSKA (reference sequence). TCR beta libraries were built with iRepertoire HTBI primers and Arm-PCR of CDR3 regions. TCRdb used MiXCR to reprocess the multiplex PCR reads, holding one entry per CDR3 protein. The sample lists roughly 320,000 distinct CDR3 sequences; 16% were seen once. This clonotype has at least ten counts. These data were also filed under a second study, of T cells in Graves' hyperthyroidism and ophthalmopathy. Turning to that study: Blood shared most expanded thyroid clonotypes above 0.001.

The source material was peripheral blood mononuclear cells (PBMCs), sampled at new diagnosis, from a patient treated with antithyroid drugs. The rearrangement joins TRBV20-1 to TRBJ2-5, with 10 bases fitting TRBD2. The source is a man between 40 and 49 years old with Graves disease. CDR3 in amino acids: CSATVAGGTWGTQYF. The CDR3 region has the DNA TGCAGTGCTACGGTAGCGGGGGGAACCTGGGGGACCCAGTACTTC.